The 26 T cell receptor beta chains below come from one sample, sequenced in a study of molecular identifiers for immune sequencing clone quantification. TCRdb itself ran the PCR reads through MiXCR, one entry per CDR3 protein. This sample has around 470,000 distinct CDR3 sequences, with about a fifth found just once. Material for sequencing was naive CD8+ T cells from blood, with Jurkat cell RNA spiked in. The subset is: FACS-sorted CD8+CD4-CCR7+CD45RA+ naive T cells. These receptor sequences come from a human donor in good health. Some libraries in this study had Jurkat cell RNA spiked in.

The CDR3 is CASSEGYLTYNSPLHF. In DNA, the CDR3 is TGTGCCAGCAGTGAAGGTTACTTGACTTATAATTCACCCCTCCACTTT. The V gene is TRBV6-1, the J gene TRBJ1-6; D gene unclear. Deletions cut 1 base from V and 4 bases from J, with 11 bases between. The CDR3 totals 16 residues. Germline V lookup: CDR1 MNHNS, CDR2 SASEGT.

This clonotype was observed a handful of times. This chain uses TRBV27 with TRBJ2-7; 9 nucleotides match TRBD1. With V trimmed by 3 bases and J by 5 bases, 8 bases remained unmatched. The length of the CDR3 is 15 residues. CDR1 and CDR2 (germline): MNHEY, SMNVEV (reference sequence). Here the CDR3 DNA reads TGTGCCAGCAGTTTCTCCGGGACAGGGAGCCACGAGCAGTACTTC. It specifies CASSFSGTGSHEQYF.

Of note for this clonotype: A read error may account for a junction end that differs from germline. The gene calls are TRBV7-2 and TRBJ2-1; tentatively, D is TRBD2 (5 bases). Per germline, CDR1 SGHTA and CDR2 FQGNSA. The CDR3 totals 16 residues. CDR3 residues: CASSPRQGSSYNERFF. In nucleotides, the CDR3 is TGTGCCAGCAGCCCCAGACAAGGGAGCTCCTACAATGAGCGGTTCTTC.

The rearrangement uses TRBV11-2 and TRBJ1-6, with TRBD1 matching 11 bases. The CDR3 consists of 18 residues. The trim removed 2 bases at V and 3 bases at J, leaving 6 bases unmatched. CDR1 SGHAT and CDR2 FQNNGV come from the germline V gene. The DNA for the CDR3 is TGTGCCAGCAGCTTACCCACCGGGACAGGGGGCTATAATTCACCCCTCCACTTT. This gives the protein CASSLPTGTGGYNSPLHF.

This clonotype was seen a handful of times. The rearrangement uses TRBV18 and TRBJ1-1, with D possibly being TRBD1 (6 bases). V shed 0 bases and J shed 3 bases, with 11 bases lying between them. This CDR3 is 15 amino acids long. The germline V gene has CDR1 KGHSH and CDR2 LQKENI. CDR3 amino acids: CASSPPNRADTEAFF. CDR3 coding DNA: TGTGCCAGCTCACCACCTAACAGGGCTGACACTGAAGCTTTCTTT.

This clonotype was detected many times. The gene calls are TRBV29-1 and TRBJ2-7; 14 positions match TRBD2. With 3 bases clipped from V and 7 bases from J, the junction kept 5 bases outside the gene matches. CDR1 and CDR2 from the germline V gene are SQVTM and ANQGSEA. This CDR3 comprises 14 residues. The DNA of the CDR3 is TGCAGCGTTGATTCGACTAGCGGGAGGGGTGAGCAGTACTTC. It specifies CSVDSTSGRGEQYF.

This clonotype was found many times. The CDR3 spells CAGADSSYEQYF. The CDR3 nucleotides read TGTGCCGGGGCAGATAGCTCCTACGAGCAGTACTTC. The chain is built from TRBV28 and TRBJ2-7, with D tentatively TRBD1 (5 bases). Germline V gene data show CDR1 as MDHEN and CDR2 as SYDVKM. The CDR3 is 12 amino acids. Trimming took 11 bases from V and 0 from J, leaving 11 bases between them. Combining the CDR3 with reference TRBV28 and TRBJ2-7 gives the whole variable domain DVKVTQSSRYLVKRTGEKVFLECVQDMDHENMFWYRQDPGLGLRLIYFSYDVKMKEKGDIPEGYSVSREKKERFSLILESASTNQTSMYLCAGADSSYEQYFGPGTRLTVT.

This clonotype was detected only a few times. The rearrangement uses TRBV19 and TRBJ2-3; D possibly corresponds to TRBD1 (5 bases). The germline V and J ends were trimmed by 2 bases and 5 bases, with 11 bases remaining between them. The germline gives CDR1 LNHDA, CDR2 SQIVND (reference sequence). The CDR3 covers 14 residues. DNA of the CDR3: TGTGCCAGTAGTATATCGGAGCAGGGAGATACGCAGTATTTT. Its protein is CASSISEQGDTQYF. The full variable domain, its missing parts supplied by reference TRBV19 and TRBJ2-3, is DGGITQSPKYLFRKEGQNVTLSCEQNLNHDAMYWYRQDPGQGLRLIYYSQIVNDFQKGDIAEGYSVSREKKESFPLTVTSAQKNPTAFYLCASSISEQGDTQYFGPGTRLTVL.

This chain links TRBV28 with TRBJ2-5; D perhaps matches TRBD1 (6 bases). Germline CDR1 MDHEN, CDR2 SYDVKM. Trimming removed 5 bases at V and 1 base at J, with 20 bases between. CDR3 size: 17 residues. Written as DNA, the CDR3 is TGTGCCAGCAGTCTTAGGACAGAGGCGGCCCCCCAAGAGACCCAGTACTTC. Translating it yields CASSLRTEAAPQETQYF.

With respect to this clonotype: The junction differs from germline at one of its ends, possibly a read error. Here the CDR3 reads CASSPNRGEQHF. The CDR3 DNA sequence: TGTGCCAGCAGCCCAAACAGGGGCGAGCAGCACTTC. This rearrangement joins TRBV5-6 to TRBJ2-7, with 7 bases that match TRBD1. CDR1 is SGHDT and CDR2 is YYEEEE in the germline V gene. The CDR3 is 12 amino acids.

This chain links TRBV7-8 with TRBJ2-3; possibly TRBD2 for D (5 bases). The length of the CDR3 is 16 residues. Trimming shortened V by 2 bases and J by 1 base, and 13 bases separated the two germline ends. Germline CDR1 reads SGHVS; CDR2 reads FQNEAQ. CDR3 bases: TGTGCCAGCAGCTTAACCCTAGCTTGGGGCACAGATACGCAGTATTTT. It codes for CASSLTLAWGTDTQYF. The entire variable domain, with the rest obtained from reference TRBV7-8 and TRBJ2-3, is as follows: GAGVSQSPRYKVAKRGQDVALRCDPISGHVSLFWYQQALGQGPEFLTYFQNEAQLDKSGLPSDRFFAERPEGSVSTLKIQRTQQEDSAVYLCASSLTLAWGTDTQYFGPGTRLTVL.

With regard to this clonotype: Possible read error: a much larger clone is one base away. The gene calls are TRBV7-2 and TRBJ2-5, with D tentatively TRBD1 (5 bases). Germline V lookup: CDR1 SGHTA, CDR2 FQGNSA. The CDR3 spans 16 residues. The CDR3 sequence: CASSLPRQSPGETRYF. The CDR3 nucleotides read TGTGCCAGCAGCTTACCGAGACAGTCACCCGGAGAGACCCGGTACTTC.

This clonotype was recorded many times. This chain links TRBV4-1 with TRBJ1-5, with D tentatively TRBD1 (5 bases). From germline, CDR1 is MGHRA and CDR2 YSYEKL. V lost 0 bases and J lost 2, with 14 bases in between. CDR3 size: 17 residues. In DNA, the CDR3 is TGCGCCAGCAGCCAAGAGGGCGGCAGGGATGGCAATCAGCCCCAGCATTTT. Translated, it gives CASSQEGGRDGNQPQHF.

In this sample, this clonotype turned up many times. This chain connects TRBV7-9 to TRBJ1-4; D possibly corresponds to TRBD1 (6 bases). V lost 5 bases and J 5 bases, leaving 18 bases between the germline ends. CDR1 is SEHNR and CDR2 is FQNEAQ in the germline V gene (reference sequence). The CDR3 runs 16 residues. The CDR3 loop is CASSPGTTGPNEKLFF. Here the CDR3 DNA reads TGTGCCAGCAGCCCAGGGACCACAGGGCCAAATGAAAAACTGTTTTTT.

This clonotype was picked up many times. The chain carries TRBV29-1 and TRBJ2-1; 9 nucleotides agree with TRBD1. This CDR3 has 18 residues. Germline V gene sequence: CDR1 SQVTM, CDR2 ANQGSEA. V shed 1 base and J 0 bases; nucleotides not matched to a gene: 10. DNA for the CDR3: TGCAGCGTTGAAGGGAGGGTGGTGGGACAGGGCTCCTACAATGAGCAGTTCTTC. Protein sequence: CSVEGRVVGQGSYNEQFF.

The table lists this clonotype with many counts. V and J are TRBV7-9 and TRBJ2-1; 11 bases line up with TRBD2. V was clipped by 2 bases and J by 7 bases; unmatched bases: 16. This CDR3 has 19 amino acids. Per germline, CDR1 SEHNR and CDR2 FQNEAQ (reference sequence). The CDR3 DNA sequence: TGTGCCAGCAGCTTACCTTCCACCCACCTTAGCGGGAGGGGGAATGAGCAGTTCTTC. Translated: CASSLPSTHLSGRGNEQFF.

The chain couples TRBV4-1 to TRBJ1-4; TRBD1 might be the D (5 bases). With 2 bases removed from V and 1 base from J, the gap between germline ends came to 11 bases. The length of the CDR3 is 16 residues. Germline CDR1 is MGHRA and CDR2 is YSYEKL. This CDR3 reads CASSQPGQGTNEKLFF. The CDR3 DNA reads TGCGCCAGCAGCCAACCTGGGCAGGGAACTAATGAAAAACTGTTTTTT.

This clonotype was found a few times. The V gene is TRBV20-1, the J gene TRBJ2-7, with 8 bases fitting TRBD2. From germline, CDR1 is DFQATT and CDR2 SNEGSKA (reference sequence). V dropped 5 bases and J dropped 2; count of bases not matched to a gene: 5. The CDR3 contains 13 residues. CDR3 loop: CSARPGGTYEQYF. In DNA form, the CDR3 reads TGCAGTGCTCGACCGGGGGGGACCTACGAGCAGTACTTC.

As regards this clonotype: The CDR3 does not end in the conserved phenylalanine or tryptophan, so this is likely a read error. V usage is TRBV6-5 and J usage is TRBJ2-5; D unclear. Per germline, CDR1 MNHEY and CDR2 SVGAGI. The CDR3 runs to 17 residues. Trimming removed 0 bases from V and 1 base from J, with 15 bases in between. The CDR3 is CASSYSLLRGGQETQYL. The CDR3 DNA reads as TGTGCCAGCAGTTACTCGCTTCTTCGTGGCGGCCAAGAGACCCAGTACCTC.

Details on this clonotype: A read error is likely, as this CDR3 ends without the conserved phenylalanine or tryptophan. This rearrangement joins TRBV20-1 to TRBJ2-7; maybe TRBD2 (5 bases). The V end lost 2 bases, the J end lost 3 bases, and 14 bases lay between the germline ends. The CDR3 length is 14 residues. CDR1 is DFQATT, CDR2 SNEGSKA, per germline (reference sequence). Written as DNA, the CDR3 is TGCAGTGCTAGAAGACCCGGGGATAACTACGAGCAGTACTCC. Encoded protein: CSARRPGDNYEQYS.

As concerns this clonotype: A much larger clone lies a single base off, so this may be a read error. Without the conserved terminal phenylalanine or tryptophan, this CDR3 likely stems from a read error. V is TRBV29-1 and J is TRBJ1-1; D is unclear. Germline lookup yields CDR1 SQVTM and CDR2 ANQGSEA. This CDR3 has 12 residues. Trimming took off 3 bases at V and 4 bases at J, with 9 bases between the two ends. CDR3 sequence: CSVEGGFTEAFL. DNA for the CDR3: TGCAGCGTTGAGGGCGGCTTCACTGAAGCTTTCCTT.

Of note for this clonotype: It is likely a read error, because the conserved phenylalanine at the end of the CDR3 is missing. V is TRBV12-3 or TRBV12-4 and J is TRBJ2-3; D unresolved. The CDR3 runs to 13 residues. V lost 7 bases and J 1 base, leaving 9 bases between the germline ends. The CDR3 DNA is TGTGCCAGCACCCCCGAGGGCACAGATACGCAGTATCTT. It specifies CASTPEGTDTQYL.

This clonotype has more than one count but fewer than ten. The chain couples TRBV4-3 to TRBJ2-7, with D possibly TRBD2 on 6 matching bases. Deletions cut 1 base from V and 0 bases from J, with 10 bases between. CDR3 length equals 15 residues. Per germline, CDR1 LGHNA and CDR2 YSLEER. The CDR3: CASSQGRASSYEQYF. CDR3 coding DNA: TGCGCCAGCAGCCAAGGGAGGGCCTCCTCCTACGAGCAGTACTTC.

The V gene is TRBV24-1, the J gene TRBJ2-2; 8 bases agree with TRBD2. The CDR3 covers 16 residues. Germline CDR1 and CDR2: KGHDR and SFDVKD. Trimming cost V 6 bases and J 6 bases; bases outside gene matches: 11. DNA of the CDR3: TGTGCCACCAGTCCGAGGACGGGGGGGCCCGCCGGGGAGCTGTTTTTT. As protein: CATSPRTGGPAGELFF.

Note on this clonotype: This may be a read error, as it is one base from a much larger clone. The CDR3 DNA is TGTGCCAGCAACGCGGGGGTGGGGGAGCAGTACTTC. Protein product: CASNAGVGEQYF. This sequence joins TRBV6-6 and TRBJ2-7; 7 bases fit TRBD2. V dropped 7 bases and J dropped 7; count of bases not matched to a gene: 7. CDR1 and CDR2 from the germline V gene are MNHNY and SVGAGI (reference sequence). This CDR3 has 12 residues.

This clonotype was observed many times. The rearrangement joins TRBV9 to TRBJ2-7; TRBD2 aligns across 7 bases. Per the germline V gene, CDR1 is SGDLS and CDR2 is YYNGEE. This CDR3 region has 15 residues. The ends lost 2 bases at V and 3 bases at J; junction bases unmatched: 8. CDR3: CASSVDPGDYYEQYF. CDR3 sequence (DNA): TGTGCCAGCAGCGTCGACCCCGGGGACTACTACGAGCAGTACTTC.